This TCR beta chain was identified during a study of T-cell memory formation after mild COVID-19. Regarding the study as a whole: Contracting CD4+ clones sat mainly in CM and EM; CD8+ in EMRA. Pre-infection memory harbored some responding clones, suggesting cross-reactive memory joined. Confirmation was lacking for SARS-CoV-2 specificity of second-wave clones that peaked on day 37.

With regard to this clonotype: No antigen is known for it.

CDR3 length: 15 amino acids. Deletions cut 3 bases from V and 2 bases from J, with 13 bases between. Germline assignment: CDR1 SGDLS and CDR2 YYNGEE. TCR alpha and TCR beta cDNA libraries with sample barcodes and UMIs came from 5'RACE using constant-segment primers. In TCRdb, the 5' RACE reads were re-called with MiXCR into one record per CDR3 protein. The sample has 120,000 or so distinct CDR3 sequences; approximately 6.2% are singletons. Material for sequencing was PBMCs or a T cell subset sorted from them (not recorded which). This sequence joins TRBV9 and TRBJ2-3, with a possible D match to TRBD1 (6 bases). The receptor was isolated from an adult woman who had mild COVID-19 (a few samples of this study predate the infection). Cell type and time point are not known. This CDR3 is CASSEAGANTDTQYF. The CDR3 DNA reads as TGTGCCAGCAGCGAGGCAGGGGCAAACACAGATACGCAGTATTTT.